This T cell receptor (beta chain) emerged from a study of response to subunit inactivated influenza vaccine. Study results and caveats: Authors suggested each seasonal flu vaccination may recruit only limited numbers of new T cells.

CDR3 length: 12 amino acids. V was shortened by 4 bases and J by 7 bases, with 12 bases between the two germline ends. Germline V CDR1 and CDR2: SGHDT, YYEEEE. On this clonotype itself: No antigen is known for it.

Each CDR3 protein gets one entry after TCRdb re-called the RT-PCR reads with MiXCR. The table includes around 500,000 distinct CDR3 sequences, roughly 9.8% detected once. The sequence derives from a man aged 50 or older who received an inactivated influenza vaccine. The specimen comprised PBMCs from blood, sampled about 6 weeks after vaccination. This rearrangement joins TRBV5-6 to TRBJ2-7; TRBD1 is a possible D gene (6 bases). The CDR3 bases are TGTGCCAGCAGCACCGGGACAATAGAGCAGTACTTC. Its translation: CASSTGTIEQYF.